Below are 3 T cell receptor beta chains sequenced from a single sample in a study of blood T cell repertoires in COVID-19. Data came from immunoSEQ multiplex PCR; TCRdb stores just in-frame clones and leaves some out. The data show some 120,000 clones, roughly 86% seen once. Specimen: peripheral blood. Receptors were obtained from a woman aged 55-70 years with acute or convalescent COVID-19.

The chain combines TRBV7-9 with TRBJ2-4, with D possibly being TRBD1 (5 bases). Trimming shortened V by 1 base and J by 1 base, and 8 bases separated the two germline ends. The CDR3 is 15 residues long. Germline CDR1 is SEHNR and CDR2 is FQNEAQ (reference sequence). The CDR3 DNA sequence: TGTGCCAGCAGCTTAGGGGGCAGGGCCAAAAACATTCAGTACTTC. Its protein is CASSLGGRAKNIQYF. The complete variable domain, with remaining parts taken from reference TRBV7-9 and TRBJ2-4, reads DTGVSQNPRHKITKRGQNVTFRCDPISEHNRLYWYRQTLGQGPEFLTYFQNEAQLEKSRLLSDRFSAERPKGSFSTLEIQRTEQGDSAMYLCASSLGGRAKNIQYFGAGTRLSVL.

This chain connects TRBV7-9 to TRBJ1-3; D gene unclear. Germline V gives CDR1 SEHNR, CDR2 FQNEAQ (reference sequence). The ends were cut back, 6 bases at V and 1 base at J, with 13 bases in the middle. The CDR3 consists of 15 residues. The CDR3 DNA reads TGTGCCAGCAGGGCATTTGGAGGGTCTGGAAACACCATATATTTT. Translation: CASRAFGGSGNTIYF.

The CDR3 sequence: CASSFPDIVYGYTF. DNA of the CDR3: TGCGCCAGCAGCTTCCCGGACATCGTCTATGGCTACACCTTC. The rearrangement uses TRBV5-1 and TRBJ1-2; a possible D gene is TRBD1 (5 bases). V lost 2 bases, J lost 4 bases, and 12 bases lay in between. The CDR3 extends over 14 amino acids. Germline-derived CDR1 and CDR2 are SGHRS and YFSETQ.